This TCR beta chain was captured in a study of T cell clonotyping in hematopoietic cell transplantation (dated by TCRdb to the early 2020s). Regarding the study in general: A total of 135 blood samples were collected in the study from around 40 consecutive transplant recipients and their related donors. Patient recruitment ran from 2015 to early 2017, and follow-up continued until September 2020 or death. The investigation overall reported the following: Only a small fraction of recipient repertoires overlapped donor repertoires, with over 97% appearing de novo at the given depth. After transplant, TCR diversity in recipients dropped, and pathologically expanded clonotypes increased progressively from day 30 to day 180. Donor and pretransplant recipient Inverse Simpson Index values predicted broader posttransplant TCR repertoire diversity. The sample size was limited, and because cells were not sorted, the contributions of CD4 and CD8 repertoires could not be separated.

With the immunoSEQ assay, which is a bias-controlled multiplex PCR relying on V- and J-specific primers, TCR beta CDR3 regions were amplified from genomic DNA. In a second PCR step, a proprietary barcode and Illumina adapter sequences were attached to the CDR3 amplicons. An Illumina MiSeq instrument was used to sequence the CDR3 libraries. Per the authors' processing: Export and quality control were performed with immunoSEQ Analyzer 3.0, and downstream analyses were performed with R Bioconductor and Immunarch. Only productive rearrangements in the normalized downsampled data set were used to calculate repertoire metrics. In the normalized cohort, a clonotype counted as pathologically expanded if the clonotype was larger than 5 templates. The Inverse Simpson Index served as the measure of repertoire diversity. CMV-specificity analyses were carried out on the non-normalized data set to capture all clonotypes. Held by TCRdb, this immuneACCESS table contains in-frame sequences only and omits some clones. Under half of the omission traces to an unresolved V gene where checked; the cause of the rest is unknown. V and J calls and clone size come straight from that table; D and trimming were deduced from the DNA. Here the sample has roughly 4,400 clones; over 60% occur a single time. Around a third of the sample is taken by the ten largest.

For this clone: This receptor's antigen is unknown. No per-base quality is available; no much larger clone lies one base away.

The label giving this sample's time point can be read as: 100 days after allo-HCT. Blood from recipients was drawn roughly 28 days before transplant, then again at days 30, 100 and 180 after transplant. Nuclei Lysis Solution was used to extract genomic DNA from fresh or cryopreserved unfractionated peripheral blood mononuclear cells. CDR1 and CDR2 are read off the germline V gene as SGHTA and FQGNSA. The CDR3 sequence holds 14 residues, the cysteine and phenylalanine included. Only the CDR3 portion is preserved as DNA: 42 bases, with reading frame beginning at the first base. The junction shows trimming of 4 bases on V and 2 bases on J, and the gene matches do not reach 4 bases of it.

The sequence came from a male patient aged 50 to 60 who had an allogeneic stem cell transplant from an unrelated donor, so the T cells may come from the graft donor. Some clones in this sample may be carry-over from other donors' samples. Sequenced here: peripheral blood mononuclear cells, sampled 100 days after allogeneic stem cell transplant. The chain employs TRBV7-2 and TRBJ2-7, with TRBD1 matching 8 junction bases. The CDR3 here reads CASSSYRGTYEQYF. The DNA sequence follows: TGTGCCAGCAGCTCCTACAGGGGGACCTACGAGCAGTACTTC. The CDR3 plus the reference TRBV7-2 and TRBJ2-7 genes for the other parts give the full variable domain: GAGVSQSPSNKVTEKGKDVELRCDPISGHTALYWYRQSLGQGLEFLIYFQGNSAPDKSGLPSDRFSAERTGGSVSTLTIQRTQQEDSAVYLCASSSYRGTYEQYFGPGTRLTVT.